These T cell receptor beta chains were read from a single sample in a study of blood T cells in healthy people across ages. A single record per CDR3 protein comes from TCRdb applying MiXCR to the 5' RACE reads. The sample records roughly 800,000 distinct CDR3 sequences, roughly 64% being singletons. Sequences were obtained from blood. Receptor source: a man younger than 45 in good health. Both conserved end residues are part of each CDR3. The order of the fields is J gene, clone size, V gene, D gene, CDR3 DNA, CDR3 protein. The D gene is left open where the match is weak. Part of the rows lack a size; the others show once, few, many or a class for expanded clones.

j_call: TRBJ2-2; clone_size: .; v_call: TRBV27; d_call: .; cdr3_nt: TGTGCCAGCAGATCGGGACAAGTCACCGGGGAGCTGTTTTTT; cdr3_aa: CASRSGQVTGELFF
j_call: TRBJ2-7; clone_size: .; v_call: TRBV10-3; d_call: .; cdr3_nt: TGTGCCATCAGTGAGGCGCCGCTATTGGACGAGCAGTACTTC; cdr3_aa: CAISEAPLLDEQYF
j_call: TRBJ2-3; clone_size: .; v_call: TRBV25-1; d_call: .; cdr3_nt: TGTGCCAGCATGACAGGTACAGATACGCAGTATTTT; cdr3_aa: CASMTGTDTQYF
j_call: TRBJ2-7; clone_size: .; v_call: TRBV11-2; d_call: .; cdr3_nt: TGTGCCAGCAGCTTAGTTGGCTGGCAGGCCTACGAGCAGTACTTC; cdr3_aa: CASSLVGWQAYEQYF
j_call: TRBJ1-2; clone_size: many; v_call: TRBV20-1; d_call: .; cdr3_nt: TGCAGTGCTAGGGGGAGACTAGCTGGCCAAGAGGACTTCTATGGCTACACCTTC; cdr3_aa: CSARGRLAGQEDFYGYTF
j_call: TRBJ2-7; clone_size: few; v_call: TRBV6-2/TRBV6-3; d_call: TRBD1; cdr3_nt: TGTGCCAGCAGTCCCGGGACAGTGCCCTACGAGCAGTACTTC; cdr3_aa: CASSPGTVPYEQYF
j_call: TRBJ2-5; clone_size: .; v_call: TRBV15; d_call: .; cdr3_nt: TGTGCCACCAGCCCGTCAATGGCAGACCTTTCCTACAAGCAGTACTTC; cdr3_aa: CATSPSMADLSYKQYF
j_call: TRBJ2-5; clone_size: few; v_call: TRBV27; d_call: .; cdr3_nt: TGTGCCAGCGGGACCAGGGAGTACCAAGAGACCCAGTACTTC; cdr3_aa: CASGTREYQETQYF
j_call: TRBJ1-4; clone_size: few; v_call: TRBV28; d_call: TRBD1; cdr3_nt: TGTGCCAGCAGGGACAGGAGTAGCGAAAAACTGTTTTTT; cdr3_aa: CASRDRSSEKLFF
j_call: TRBJ1-1; clone_size: .; v_call: TRBV19; d_call: .; cdr3_nt: TGTGCCAGTAGCCCGACAGCGTACACTGAAGCTTTCTTT; cdr3_aa: CASSPTAYTEAFF
j_call: TRBJ1-4; clone_size: few; v_call: TRBV5-6; d_call: .; cdr3_nt: TGTGCCAGCAGCGAGGGGAATGAAAAACTGTTTTTT; cdr3_aa: CASSEGNEKLFF
j_call: TRBJ2-3; clone_size: .; v_call: TRBV9; d_call: TRBD1; cdr3_nt: TGTGCCAGCAGCGCCACTAACCTGGGACAGCTCCGCACAGATACGCAGTATTTT; cdr3_aa: CASSATNLGQLRTDTQYF
j_call: TRBJ2-3; clone_size: .; v_call: TRBV4-1; d_call: TRBD2; cdr3_nt: TGCGCCAGCAGCCTAAACCCTAGCGGGGGGACGGATACGCAGTATTTT; cdr3_aa: CASSLNPSGGTDTQYF
j_call: TRBJ2-3; clone_size: few; v_call: TRBV5-1; d_call: .; cdr3_nt: TGCGCCAGCAGCGAAGAGGGTGATACGCAGTATTTT; cdr3_aa: CASSEEGDTQYF
j_call: TRBJ2-7; clone_size: .; v_call: TRBV20-1; d_call: .; cdr3_nt: TGCAGTGCTAGTATTCGGGGGAGAGGAGACGAGCAGTACTTC; cdr3_aa: CSASIRGRGDEQYF
j_call: TRBJ2-7; clone_size: .; v_call: TRBV5-1; d_call: TRBD1; cdr3_nt: TGCGCCAGCAGCACCCTGGCTGCAGGGGGCTCCTACGAGCAGTACTTC; cdr3_aa: CASSTLAAGGSYEQYF
j_call: TRBJ2-1; clone_size: .; v_call: TRBV7-6; d_call: .; cdr3_nt: TGTGCCAGCAGCACCCGGGGGGACAGCTCCTACAATGAGCAGTTCTTC; cdr3_aa: CASSTRGDSSYNEQFF
j_call: TRBJ2-1; clone_size: .; v_call: TRBV2; d_call: .; cdr3_nt: TGTGCCAGCACCACCGAACGCAGTGAGCAGTTCTTC; cdr3_aa: CASTTERSEQFF
j_call: TRBJ1-2; clone_size: .; v_call: TRBV20-1; d_call: TRBD1; cdr3_nt: TGCAGTGCAGACACAACCGGGACAGCCTATGGCTACACCTTC; cdr3_aa: CSADTTGTAYGYTF
j_call: TRBJ2-5; clone_size: few; v_call: TRBV20-1; d_call: .; cdr3_nt: TGCAGTGTGAGAGGGTACCAAGAGACCCAGTACTTC; cdr3_aa: CSVRGYQETQYF
j_call: TRBJ1-2; clone_size: .; v_call: TRBV12-3/TRBV12-4; d_call: .; cdr3_nt: TGTGCCAGCAGTCCCCGCGGAGGTTATGGCTACACCTTC; cdr3_aa: CASSPRGGYGYTF
j_call: TRBJ2-4; clone_size: .; v_call: TRBV29-1; d_call: .; cdr3_nt: TGCAGCGCCCGGGGCCTGGTGGACATTCAGTACTTC; cdr3_aa: CSARGLVDIQYF
j_call: TRBJ2-1; clone_size: few; v_call: TRBV6-5; d_call: TRBD1; cdr3_nt: TGTGCCAGCAGTTCCCCGGGACAGGGTGTCAATGAGCAGTTCTTC; cdr3_aa: CASSSPGQGVNEQFF
j_call: TRBJ2-3; clone_size: few; v_call: TRBV6-5; d_call: .; cdr3_nt: TGTGCCAGCAGTTACTCGGGGGACGGGTTCACAGATACGCAGTATTTT; cdr3_aa: CASSYSGDGFTDTQYF
j_call: TRBJ2-7; clone_size: .; v_call: TRBV6-6; d_call: .; cdr3_nt: TGTGCCAGCAGGGAGACACGCGAGCAGTACTTC; cdr3_aa: CASRETREQYF
j_call: TRBJ2-1; clone_size: .; v_call: TRBV29-1; d_call: .; cdr3_nt: TGCAGCCTTAGACAGAACTACAGTGAGCAGTTCTTC; cdr3_aa: CSLRQNYSEQFF
j_call: TRBJ2-7; clone_size: .; v_call: TRBV7-2; d_call: TRBD1; cdr3_nt: TGTGCCAGCAGCTTAGCGGGACAGGGGTTTAATGAGCAGTACTTC; cdr3_aa: CASSLAGQGFNEQYF
j_call: TRBJ2-5; clone_size: .; v_call: TRBV5-1; d_call: .; cdr3_nt: TGCGCCAGCAGACAGGACATAGAAGAGACCCAGTACTTC; cdr3_aa: CASRQDIEETQYF
j_call: TRBJ2-2; clone_size: few; v_call: TRBV12-3/TRBV12-4; d_call: TRBD2; cdr3_nt: TGTGCCAGCAGTTGGTTGCGGGAGGGCCGGATCGGGGAGCTGTTTTTT; cdr3_aa: CASSWLREGRIGELFF
j_call: TRBJ2-7; clone_size: .; v_call: TRBV20-1; d_call: TRBD2; cdr3_nt: TGCAGTGCTGGACAAAAAGCGGGAGGGCCGTACGAGCAGTACTTC; cdr3_aa: CSAGQKAGGPYEQYF
j_call: TRBJ2-7; clone_size: few; v_call: TRBV18; d_call: .; cdr3_nt: TGTGCCAGCTCGCCGGACAGTACCTACGAGCAGTACTTC; cdr3_aa: CASSPDSTYEQYF
j_call: TRBJ1-5; clone_size: .; v_call: TRBV6-5; d_call: .; cdr3_nt: TGTGCCAGCAGTTTAGTGCCCAGCAATCAGCCCCAGCATTTT; cdr3_aa: CASSLVPSNQPQHF
j_call: TRBJ2-3; clone_size: .; v_call: TRBV2; d_call: TRBD1; cdr3_nt: TGTGCCAGCGGAACAGGGGGAGATACGCAGTATTTT; cdr3_aa: CASGTGGDTQYF
j_call: TRBJ1-2; clone_size: .; v_call: TRBV28; d_call: TRBD1; cdr3_nt: TGTGCCAGCAGAGGACCAGGGGGCGCGAAAGAAGGATATGGCTACACCTTC; cdr3_aa: CASRGPGGAKEGYGYTF
j_call: TRBJ2-7; clone_size: .; v_call: TRBV27; d_call: TRBD1; cdr3_nt: TGTGCCAGCAGTTCGGGGACAGCTGCCTACTACGAGCAGTACTTC; cdr3_aa: CASSSGTAAYYEQYF
j_call: TRBJ2-7; clone_size: few; v_call: TRBV27; d_call: .; cdr3_nt: TGTGCCAGCAGTTATGCAAGTGGGGTCTACGAGCAGTACTTC; cdr3_aa: CASSYASGVYEQYF
j_call: TRBJ2-7; clone_size: .; v_call: TRBV12-3/TRBV12-4; d_call: .; cdr3_nt: TGTGCCAGCAGCCCAATAAGGGACAACGAGCAGTACTTC; cdr3_aa: CASSPIRDNEQYF
j_call: TRBJ2-1; clone_size: .; v_call: TRBV20-1; d_call: .; cdr3_nt: TGCAGTGCTCTCCTTCCCCGTGCTAATGAGCAGTTCTTC; cdr3_aa: CSALLPRANEQFF
j_call: TRBJ2-7; clone_size: .; v_call: TRBV20-1; d_call: .; cdr3_nt: TGCAGTGCTCCCGGGCCCACCTACGAGCAGTACTTC; cdr3_aa: CSAPGPTYEQYF
j_call: TRBJ1-2; clone_size: .; v_call: TRBV20-1; d_call: .; cdr3_nt: TGCAGTGCTACCACCGGGAGAGCTAACTATGGCTACACCTTC; cdr3_aa: CSATTGRANYGYTF
j_call: TRBJ2-7; clone_size: once; v_call: TRBV27; d_call: .; cdr3_nt: TGTGCCAGCAGTTTTTACTCACCGAGCTCCTACAATGAGCAGTACTTC; cdr3_aa: CASSFYSPSSYNEQYF